Listed below are T cell receptor beta chains from one sample, sequenced in a study of blood T cell repertoires in COVID-19. Produced via immunoSEQ multiplex PCR; TCRdb's table is partial and in-frame only. Of tens of thousands of clones listed, approximately 90% were seen once; the top ten hold over 3%. Sequenced material: peripheral blood. The receptors originated from a man aged 50 to 59 with acute or convalescent COVID-19. CDR3s leave out the opening cysteine and the closing phenylalanine or tryptophan. Fields, in order: V gene, CDR3 protein.

v_gene: TRBV2
CDR3aa: ASSEVDRNQETQY

v_gene: TRBV19
CDR3aa: ASRGGLAVYNEQF

v_gene: TRBV24-1
CDR3aa: ATSDLEETQY

v_gene: TRBV9
CDR3aa: ASSVGLTSGEETQY

v_gene: TRBV7-3
CDR3aa: ASSTDRGDNEQF

v_gene: TRBV7-9
CDR3aa: ASSLVGDQETQY

v_gene: TRBV7-3
CDR3aa: ASSSGLAGGLSTDTQY

v_gene: TRBV5-6
CDR3aa: ASSPRGGYYGYT

v_gene: TRBV30
CDR3aa: AWKLSPVGNTIY

v_gene: TRBV7-8
CDR3aa: ASSSPLWGGPGDEQF

v_gene: TRBV5-1
CDR3aa: ASSPTTGADTQY

v_gene: TRBV18
CDR3aa: ASSNQQVSGDNEQF

v_gene: TRBV27
CDR3aa: ASRLGQGGLT

v_gene: TRBV24-1
CDR3aa: ATSDTGYNEQF

v_gene: TRBV14
CDR3aa: ASSRGLAGGTDTQY

v_gene: TRBV6-1
CDR3aa: ASSELPGQGGNSPLH

v_gene: TRBV7-7
CDR3aa: ASSLQTGGNEQF

v_gene: TRBV2
CDR3aa: ASSDALAGAYNEQF

v_gene: TRBV29-1
CDR3aa: SVLRGDTQY

v_gene: TRBV7-9
CDR3aa: ASSFSGRGRNTGELF